This T cell receptor gamma chain originates from a study of gammadelta T cells in human blood. Study results and limitations: Microbial exposure appeared to drive polyclonal γδ T cell expansion after birth.

Germline trimming cut 0 bases from V and 5 bases from J; bases unmatched to any gene: 4. Germline-derived CDR1 and CDR2 are GITISATS and ISYDGTV (reference sequence). The CDR3 runs to 13 residues. TCRdb re-processed the RT-PCR reads using CATT. The profile shows some 400 gamma-chain clones, 3.6% of them singletons. In its sample, this clone is large. What it binds is unknown. Distinct nucleotide sequences in the sample also encode this CDR3. Sequencing used non-Vgamma9Vdelta2 gamma-delta T cells from infant blood. This chain links TRGV9 with TRGJ1 or TRGJ2. The TCR comes from a human donor. CDR3 protein: CALWEVQDYKKLF. CDR3 in DNA: TGTGCCTTGTGGGAGGTGCAGGATTATAAGAAACTCTTT.